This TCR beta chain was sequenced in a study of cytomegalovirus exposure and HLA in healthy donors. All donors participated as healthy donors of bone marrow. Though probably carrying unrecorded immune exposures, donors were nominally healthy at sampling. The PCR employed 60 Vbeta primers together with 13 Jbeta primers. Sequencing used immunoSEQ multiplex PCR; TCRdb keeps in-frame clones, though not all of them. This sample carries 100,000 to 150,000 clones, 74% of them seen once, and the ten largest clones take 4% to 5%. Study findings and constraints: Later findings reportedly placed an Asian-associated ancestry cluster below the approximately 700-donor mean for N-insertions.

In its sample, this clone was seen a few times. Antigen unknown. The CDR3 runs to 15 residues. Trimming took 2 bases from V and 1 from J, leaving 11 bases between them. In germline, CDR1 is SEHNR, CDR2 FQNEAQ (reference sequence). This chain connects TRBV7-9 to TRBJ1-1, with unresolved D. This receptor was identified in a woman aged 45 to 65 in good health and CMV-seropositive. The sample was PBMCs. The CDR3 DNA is TGTGCCAGCAGCTTAAGGTCGTCAGGGAACACTGAAGCTTTCTTT. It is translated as CASSLRSSGNTEAFF.